This paragraph reports one T cell receptor (beta chain). Clones were read by immunoSEQ multiplex PCR, and TCRdb kept only the in-frame ones, dropping some. The repertoire holds more than 100,000 clones, with nearly 90% as singletons. The V gene end was trimmed by 5 bases and the J gene end by 7 bases; junction bases not matched to a gene: 10. The CDR3 contains 15 residues. Germline CDR1 is SGHAT and CDR2 is FQDESV (reference sequence). The data originate from a study of blood T cell repertoires in COVID-19. The rearrangement links TRBV11-1 to TRBJ1-4; TRBD1 matches at 7 bases. Sequenced material: peripheral blood. The receptor was derived from a man aged 45-60 years in a cohort sampled during active COVID-19. The CDR3 region is CASSSRQGLGEKLFF. Here the CDR3 DNA reads TGTGCCAGCAGCAGCCGACAGGGATTGGGTGAAAAACTGTTTTTT.